One sample yielded the 28 T cell receptor beta chains listed below, sequenced in a study of T cells in Graves' hyperthyroidism and ophthalmopathy. Amplification yielded TCR beta CDR3 regions, with RNA transcripts as the source. The TCR CDR3 first-round RT-PCR relied on the HTBI primer set. TCRdb itself ran the multiplex PCR reads through MiXCR, one entry per CDR3 protein. The sample consists of under 300,000 distinct CDR3 sequences, roughly 15% of them appearing once. The sample taken for sequencing was blood. The receptors here all came from a middle-aged woman with Graves' hyperthyroidism that later progressed to Graves' ophthalmopathy.

This clonotype was observed at least ten times. The chain joins TRBV29-1 to TRBJ1-1, with 9 bases matching TRBD1. Germline assignment: CDR1 SQVTM and CDR2 ANQGSEA. With 1 base clipped from V and 10 bases from J, the junction kept 7 bases outside the gene matches. CDR3 size: 13 residues. Here the CDR3 DNA reads TGCAGCGTTGAAGTTACAGGGGGCATGGGAGCTTTCTTT. Its protein product is CSVEVTGGMGAFF.

Many counts were recorded for this clonotype. The chain uses TRBV28 and TRBJ2-1, with 11 bases lining up with TRBD2. CDR1 is MDHEN, CDR2 SYDVKM, per germline. V was clipped by 3 bases and J by 9 bases; unmatched bases: 4. This CDR3 contains 14 residues. Here the CDR3 reads CASSFQLAGGEQFF. The CDR3 DNA sequence: TGTGCCAGCAGTTTTCAGCTAGCGGGAGGTGAGCAGTTCTTC. The full variable domain, with the rest looked up from reference TRBV28 and TRBJ2-1, is DVKVTQSSRYLVKRTGEKVFLECVQDMDHENMFWYRQDPGLGLRLIYFSYDVKMKEKGDIPEGYSVSREKKERFSLILESASTNQTSMYLCASSFQLAGGEQFFGPGTRLTVL.

The chain has TRBV12-3 or TRBV12-4 and TRBJ2-6; D is uncertain. V was trimmed by 6 bases and J by 2 bases, leaving 17 bases between them. This CDR3 comprises 17 residues. CDR3 sequence (DNA): TGTGCCAGCAGGTCCGGACCGCCTAGGCCTGGGGCCAACGTCCTGACTTTC. Its translation is CASRSGPPRPGANVLTF.

This clonotype was counted only a few times. V and J are TRBV20-1 and TRBJ2-1; 9 bases align to TRBD2. The germline gives CDR1 DFQATT, CDR2 SNEGSKA (reference sequence). Trimming at V came to 0 bases and at J to 3 bases, leaving 3 bases not matched to a gene. The CDR3 extends over 15 amino acids. The CDR3 here is CSARDSGSGYNEQFF. As DNA, the CDR3 is TGCAGTGCTAGAGATAGCGGGAGTGGCTACAATGAGCAGTTCTTC.

Note on this clonotype: This may be a read error: a much more frequent sequence differs by one nucleotide. The chain employs TRBV29-1 and TRBJ1-1, with TRBD1 as a possible D gene (5 bases). V was pared by 5 bases and J by 6 bases, with 10 bases between. Germline assignment: CDR1 SQVTM and CDR2 ANQGSEA. There are 11 residues in the CDR3. CDR3 bases: TGCAGCGTTAATGCAGGGTCTGAAGCTTTCTTT. Encoded protein: CSVNAGSEAFF. The full variable domain, in which reference TRBV29-1 and TRBJ1-1 provide the parts outside the CDR3, is SAVISQKPSRDICQRGTSLTIQCQVDSQVTMMFWYRQQPGQSLTLIATANQGSEATYESGFVIDKFPISRPNLTFSTLTVSNMSPEDSSIYLCSVNAGSEAFFGQGTRLTVV.

The sample holds a few counts of this clonotype. The chain is built from TRBV19 and TRBJ1-6; D is uncertain. The CDR3 has 20 residues. Germline V gene data show CDR1 as LNHDA and CDR2 as SQIVND (reference sequence). V shed 3 bases and J shed 0 bases, with 21 bases lying between them. The CDR3: CASSIDFSGELSSYNSPLHF. The CDR3 nucleotides read TGTGCCAGTAGTATTGACTTTTCTGGGGAACTAAGCTCCTATAATTCACCCCTCCACTTT.

Ten or more counts support this clonotype. This rearrangement joins TRBV2 to TRBJ1-6; D possibly corresponds to TRBD1 (5 bases). The V gene's germline CDR1 is SNHLY and CDR2 FYNNEI. This CDR3 spans 12 amino acids. Trimming removed 7 bases from V and 14 bases from J, with 15 bases in between. The CDR3 loop reads CASKIQVEALHF. In DNA, the CDR3 is TGTGCCAGCAAGATACAGGTCGAGGCCCTCCACTTT.

Only a few counts were recorded for this clonotype. The V call is TRBV7-3, the J call TRBJ1-3; D gene unclear. The V gene lost 6 bases and the J gene lost 6 bases, with 12 bases spanning the gap. There are 13 residues in the CDR3. The germline CDR1 and CDR2 sequences are SGHTA and FQGTGA. The CDR3 spells CASRRDGENTIYF. CDR3 coding DNA: TGTGCCAGCAGGCGGGATGGGGAAAACACCATATATTTT.

This clonotype was detected ten times or more. This sequence joins TRBV12-3 or TRBV12-4 and TRBJ2-1, with D perhaps matching TRBD1 (5 bases). V lost 6 bases, J lost 6 bases, and 9 bases lay in between. There are 12 residues in the CDR3. The CDR3 loop reads CASSSRGNEQFF. Written as DNA, the CDR3 is TGTGCCAGCAGCTCAAGGGGCAATGAGCAGTTCTTC.

In its sample, this clonotype was seen a few times. The chain joins TRBV6-5 to TRBJ1-2; the D is unclear. This CDR3 region has 13 residues. V was trimmed by 2 bases and J by 2 bases, leaving 6 bases between them. Germline-derived CDR1 and CDR2 are MNHEY and SVGAGI. The CDR3 reads CASSYDRNYGYTF. Here the CDR3 DNA reads TGTGCCAGCAGTTACGACCGAAACTATGGCTACACCTTC.

This clonotype was picked up many times. The CDR3 DNA is TGCGCCAGCAGCTCTACACCCACCCGATCCTACGAGCAGTACTTC. Residues: CASSSTPTRSYEQYF. The V gene is TRBV5-1, the J gene TRBJ2-7; D is undetermined. CDR3 length: 15 residues. The germline V gene encodes CDR1 SGHRS and CDR2 YFSETQ. The V end was cut by 3 bases, the J end by 1 base, with 14 bases between.

The rearrangement uses TRBV2 and TRBJ2-1; 11 positions match TRBD1. V gave up 6 bases and J gave up 7 bases; unmatched junction bases: 14. Germline CDR1 reads SNHLY; CDR2 reads FYNNEI. The CDR3 covers 17 residues. CDR3 sequence reads: CASRTFRDRGVRNEQFF. The CDR3 DNA reads TGTGCCAGCAGGACCTTCCGGGACAGGGGGGTTCGTAATGAGCAGTTCTTC. Supplemented by reference TRBV2 and TRBJ2-1, the full variable domain reads EPEVTQTPSHQVTQMGQEVILRCVPISNHLYFYWYRQILGQKVEFLVSFYNNEISEKSEIFDDQFSVERPDGSNFTLKIRSTKLEDSAMYFCASRTFRDRGVRNEQFFGPGTRLTVL.

The CDR3 DNA follows: TGCAGTGCTAGCCTAGACAGGGCCTACGAGCAGTACTTC. This translates into CSASLDRAYEQYF. V and J are TRBV20-1 and TRBJ2-7; 7 bases match TRBD1. V was clipped by 3 bases and J by 2 bases; unmatched bases: 4. The germline CDR1 and CDR2 sequences are DFQATT and SNEGSKA (reference sequence). The CDR3 spans 13 residues.

This clonotype was picked up many times. The chain joins TRBV20-1 to TRBJ2-1, with D perhaps TRBD1 or TRBD2 (5 bases each). Germline CDR1 and CDR2: DFQATT and SNEGSKA (reference sequence). The germline V and J ends were trimmed by 6 bases and 12 bases, with 24 bases remaining between them. This CDR3 is built from 14 residues. CDR3 coding DNA: TGCAGTGCCCAAAGGGGCCAGACTATTATCGTGCAGTTCTTC. Its translation is CSAQRGQTIIVQFF.

At least ten counts were recorded for this clonotype. The chain is built from TRBV11-1 and TRBJ2-7; 7 nucleotides agree with TRBD2. Germline lookup yields CDR1 SGHAT and CDR2 FQDESV (reference sequence). Trimming took 4 bases from V and 1 from J; bases not matched to a gene: 1. The CDR3 consists of 13 residues. Here the CDR3 reads CASSWGGSYEQYF. The CDR3 DNA sequence: TGTGCCAGCAGCTGGGGGGGATCCTACGAGCAGTACTTC.

This clonotype was observed many times. This chain links TRBV6-1 with TRBJ1-6; TRBD1 matches 9 bases. Germline V lookup: CDR1 MNHNS, CDR2 SASEGT. V gave up 5 bases and J gave up 5 bases; unmatched junction bases: 13. The CDR3 has 18 amino acids. The DNA of the CDR3 is TGTGCCAGCAGTATGGACAGGGGAGGCAACACGAATAATTCACCCCTCCACTTT. It yields the protein CASSMDRGGNTNNSPLHF.

The chain uses TRBV20-1 and TRBJ2-1; no clear D gene. The length of the CDR3 is 15 residues. Trimming stripped 0 bases from V and 2 bases from J, with 11 bases between. Germline CDR1 and CDR2: DFQATT and SNEGSKA (reference sequence). CDR3 bases: TGCAGTGCTAGAGATCTTATAGGGCCCTACAATGAGCAGTTCTTC. It yields the protein CSARDLIGPYNEQFF.

The chain combines TRBV5-1 with TRBJ2-6; TRBD1 matches at 8 bases. This CDR3 is built from 18 residues. The germline V gene encodes CDR1 SGHRS and CDR2 YFSETQ. Unmatched junction bases numbered 12, after V lost 5 bases and J lost 2 bases. The CDR3 sequence is CASSRTGNLPTGANVLTF. Here the CDR3 DNA reads TGCGCCAGCAGTCGGACAGGGAATCTCCCCACTGGGGCCAACGTCCTGACTTTC.

Comment on this clonotype: A read error is possible here, since a much larger clone lies one base away. The CDR3 ends on some other residue instead of the conserved phenylalanine or tryptophan, so this is likely a read error. The chain is built from TRBV11-2 and TRBJ2-1; 7 bases fit TRBD2. V gave up 1 base and J gave up 9 bases; unmatched junction bases: 6. Germline V gene data show CDR1 as SGHAT and CDR2 as FQNNGV. This CDR3 comprises 14 residues. The CDR3 spells CASSLGGTTSEQFY. As DNA, the CDR3 is TGTGCCAGCAGCTTAGGAGGGACTACGAGTGAGCAGTTCTAC.

The table lists this clonotype with many counts. V and J are TRBV11-2 and TRBJ2-1; the match to TRBD2 covers 14 bases. The CDR3 is 18 amino acids. The V gene end was trimmed by 6 bases and the J gene end by 3 bases; junction bases not matched to a gene: 10. Germline V gene data show CDR1 as SGHAT and CDR2 as FQNNGV. CDR3 DNA sequence: TGTGCCAGCAGTTCCGGGACTAGCGGGAGAGTCCGCTACAATGAGCAGTTCTTC. Translation: CASSSGTSGRVRYNEQFF.

This clonotype was picked up many times. The rearrangement links TRBV9 to TRBJ2-2; no firm D call. This CDR3 is built from 12 residues. Looked up from germline, CDR1 is SGDLS and CDR2 is YYNGEE. V was shortened by 7 bases and J by 5 bases, with 9 bases between the two germline ends. The CDR3 protein is CASSTLTGELFF. The CDR3 DNA follows: TGTGCCAGCTCCACTCTAACCGGGGAGCTGTTTTTT.

At least ten counts were recorded for this clonotype. The chain combines TRBV28 with TRBJ1-5, with 7 bases identical to TRBD1. This CDR3 is built from 14 residues. V trimming: 4 bases; J trimming: 6 bases; junction bases outside the gene matches: 6. The V gene's germline CDR1 is MDHEN and CDR2 SYDVKM. For the CDR3, the DNA is TGTGCCAGCAGTTCAGTCAGGGGGTTTCAGCCCCAGCATTTT. It encodes CASSSVRGFQPQHF.

This clonotype was recorded many times. The rearrangement joins TRBV2 to TRBJ2-7; 9 nucleotides agree with TRBD2. The CDR3 totals 14 residues. The V gene's germline CDR1 is SNHLY and CDR2 FYNNEI. Trimming at V came to 4 bases and at J to 4 bases, leaving 5 bases not matched to a gene. The DNA of the CDR3 is TGTGCCAGCAGTGTTAGCGGGAGCATTTACGAGCAGTACTTC. This gives the protein CASSVSGSIYEQYF.

The table lists this clonotype with many counts. Here the CDR3 reads CASSLGANVLTF. In DNA form, the CDR3 reads TGTGCCAGCAGCCTCGGGGCCAACGTCCTGACTTTC. The chain combines TRBV7-9 with TRBJ2-6; D is unclear. Germline values: CDR1 SEHNR, CDR2 FQNEAQ (reference sequence). The CDR3 has 12 amino acids. With 5 bases removed from V and 4 bases from J, the gap between germline ends came to 3 bases.

The genes are TRBV27 and TRBJ2-1; 13 bases agree with TRBD2. The CDR3 is 19 residues long. V lost 7 bases, J lost 8 bases, and 20 bases stayed unmatched. In germline, CDR1 is MNHEY, CDR2 SMNVEV (reference sequence). CDR3 in amino acids: CASKASGTSGKNPIHEQFF. The CDR3 DNA sequence: TGTGCCAGCAAAGCATCCGGGACTAGCGGGAAGAACCCCATCCATGAGCAGTTCTTC.

This clonotype has a count of ten or more. V gene TRBV2 combines with J gene TRBJ2-5; weak D call: TRBD1 (6 bases). Germline lookup yields CDR1 SNHLY and CDR2 FYNNEI. V shed 0 bases and J shed 5 bases, with 13 bases lying between them. CDR3 length: 15 amino acids. CDR3 bases: TGTGCCAGCAGTGAAGCGGCCAGGGGCGCGGAGACCCAGTACTTC. The encoded protein is CASSEAARGAETQYF.

This clonotype has at least ten counts. V and J are TRBV3-1 and TRBJ2-1, with unresolved D. This CDR3 has 14 amino acids. CDR1 and CDR2 from the germline V gene are LGHDT and YNNKEL (reference sequence). V gave up 1 base and J gave up 9 bases, with 13 bases separating them. CDR3 sequence (DNA): TGTGCCAGCAGCCAAGTCGATGTGTGGGGTGAGCAGTTCTTC. It is translated as CASSQVDVWGEQFF.

The chain is built from TRBV30 and TRBJ1-2, with 10 positions matching TRBD1. J was trimmed by 7 bases and V by 5 bases; bases with no gene match: 1. Looked up from germline, CDR1 is GTSNPN and CDR2 is SVGIG (reference sequence). The length of the CDR3 is 11 residues. CDR3 sequence: CAWGTGAGYTF. CDR3 coding DNA: TGTGCCTGGGGGACAGGGGCTGGCTACACCTTC.